This TCR beta chain was sequenced in a study of post-analysis software for immune sequencing data. About the study: Several disease courses (relapsing-remitting, secondary progressive and progressive-relapsing) of multiple sclerosis were included. Study results and limitations: Patients carried 5 or 6 TRBV segments more frequently than controls did, and TRBV5-6, TRBV5-1 and TRBV20-1 were among them. Those with multiple sclerosis, the patient group, showed significantly lower normalized Chao1 diversity than controls. Samples sharing a preparation batch grouped tightly together when assessed by F measure.

The germline CDR1 and CDR2 sequences are SGHDT and YYEEEE. Trimming took off 4 bases at V and 4 bases at J, with 14 bases between the two ends. The CDR3 is made up of 14 amino acids. Concerning this clonotype: Its antigen is currently unknown.

TCR beta cDNA libraries included unique molecular identifiers. The authors obtained roughly 550,000 cDNA molecules from roughly 1 to 10 million T cells. One entry per CDR3 protein results from TCRdb running MiXCR on the PCR reads. The sample yields approximately 690,000 distinct CDR3 sequences, 55% to 60% seen once. Material: blood. The chain couples TRBV5-6 to TRBJ1-2; perhaps TRBD1 as D (6 bases). The sequence came from a girl aged 2-15 years with multiple sclerosis. The CDR3 DNA reads TGTGCCAGCAGCCTTCTAGGGGGGCTCTATGGCTACACCTTC. Translated, it gives CASSLLGGLYGYTF.